The source of this T cell receptor beta chain is a study of T cells in Graves' hyperthyroidism and ophthalmopathy. RNA transcripts were the template for amplifying TCR beta CDR3 regions. HTBI primers were used for first-round RT-PCR of the TCR CDR3. TCRdb re-called the multiplex PCR reads through MiXCR, storing one row per CDR3 protein. The table has around 440,000 distinct CDR3 sequences, around a sixth seen once; the top ten hold 11% to 15%. In its sample, this clonotype was seen a few times. Trimming pared 3 bases from V and 5 bases from J, leaving 13 bases between. CDR1 and CDR2 from the germline V gene are LNHDA and SQIVND (reference sequence). This CDR3 spans 15 amino acids.

This clonotype was sampled from a woman aged 18-30 years with Graves' hyperthyroidism. J is TRBJ2-2 and V is TRBV19, with D uncertain. Specimen: blood. CDR3 in amino acids: CASSITIGRTGELFF. CDR3 sequence (DNA): TGTGCCAGTAGTATTACAATCGGACGTACCGGGGAGCTGTTTTTT.